This T cell receptor beta chain derives from a study of blood T cell repertoires in COVID-19. Looking at the study overall: Both acute and convalescent COVID-19 samples were obtained from the United States, Italy and Spain.

Libraries were prepared by immunoSEQ multiplex PCR; TCRdb keeps only in-frame clonotypes and omits some of them. Among around 400,000 clones listed, approximately 90% were seen once. The CDR3 sequence is 14 residues long. Deletions cut 0 bases from V and 5 bases from J, with 11 bases between. The germline V gene has CDR1 SGHDT and CDR2 YYEEEE. This chain links TRBV5-6 with TRBJ1-1; tentatively, D is TRBD1 (6 bases). The sequence was collected from a woman aged 40 to 50 who had been exposed to COVID-19. The sequenced sample was PBMCs or T cells enriched from blood (not recorded which). The DNA for the CDR3 is TGTGCCAGCAGCTTGGTACTTCAGGGGACTGAAGCTTTCTTT. Translation gives CASSLVLQGTEAFF.